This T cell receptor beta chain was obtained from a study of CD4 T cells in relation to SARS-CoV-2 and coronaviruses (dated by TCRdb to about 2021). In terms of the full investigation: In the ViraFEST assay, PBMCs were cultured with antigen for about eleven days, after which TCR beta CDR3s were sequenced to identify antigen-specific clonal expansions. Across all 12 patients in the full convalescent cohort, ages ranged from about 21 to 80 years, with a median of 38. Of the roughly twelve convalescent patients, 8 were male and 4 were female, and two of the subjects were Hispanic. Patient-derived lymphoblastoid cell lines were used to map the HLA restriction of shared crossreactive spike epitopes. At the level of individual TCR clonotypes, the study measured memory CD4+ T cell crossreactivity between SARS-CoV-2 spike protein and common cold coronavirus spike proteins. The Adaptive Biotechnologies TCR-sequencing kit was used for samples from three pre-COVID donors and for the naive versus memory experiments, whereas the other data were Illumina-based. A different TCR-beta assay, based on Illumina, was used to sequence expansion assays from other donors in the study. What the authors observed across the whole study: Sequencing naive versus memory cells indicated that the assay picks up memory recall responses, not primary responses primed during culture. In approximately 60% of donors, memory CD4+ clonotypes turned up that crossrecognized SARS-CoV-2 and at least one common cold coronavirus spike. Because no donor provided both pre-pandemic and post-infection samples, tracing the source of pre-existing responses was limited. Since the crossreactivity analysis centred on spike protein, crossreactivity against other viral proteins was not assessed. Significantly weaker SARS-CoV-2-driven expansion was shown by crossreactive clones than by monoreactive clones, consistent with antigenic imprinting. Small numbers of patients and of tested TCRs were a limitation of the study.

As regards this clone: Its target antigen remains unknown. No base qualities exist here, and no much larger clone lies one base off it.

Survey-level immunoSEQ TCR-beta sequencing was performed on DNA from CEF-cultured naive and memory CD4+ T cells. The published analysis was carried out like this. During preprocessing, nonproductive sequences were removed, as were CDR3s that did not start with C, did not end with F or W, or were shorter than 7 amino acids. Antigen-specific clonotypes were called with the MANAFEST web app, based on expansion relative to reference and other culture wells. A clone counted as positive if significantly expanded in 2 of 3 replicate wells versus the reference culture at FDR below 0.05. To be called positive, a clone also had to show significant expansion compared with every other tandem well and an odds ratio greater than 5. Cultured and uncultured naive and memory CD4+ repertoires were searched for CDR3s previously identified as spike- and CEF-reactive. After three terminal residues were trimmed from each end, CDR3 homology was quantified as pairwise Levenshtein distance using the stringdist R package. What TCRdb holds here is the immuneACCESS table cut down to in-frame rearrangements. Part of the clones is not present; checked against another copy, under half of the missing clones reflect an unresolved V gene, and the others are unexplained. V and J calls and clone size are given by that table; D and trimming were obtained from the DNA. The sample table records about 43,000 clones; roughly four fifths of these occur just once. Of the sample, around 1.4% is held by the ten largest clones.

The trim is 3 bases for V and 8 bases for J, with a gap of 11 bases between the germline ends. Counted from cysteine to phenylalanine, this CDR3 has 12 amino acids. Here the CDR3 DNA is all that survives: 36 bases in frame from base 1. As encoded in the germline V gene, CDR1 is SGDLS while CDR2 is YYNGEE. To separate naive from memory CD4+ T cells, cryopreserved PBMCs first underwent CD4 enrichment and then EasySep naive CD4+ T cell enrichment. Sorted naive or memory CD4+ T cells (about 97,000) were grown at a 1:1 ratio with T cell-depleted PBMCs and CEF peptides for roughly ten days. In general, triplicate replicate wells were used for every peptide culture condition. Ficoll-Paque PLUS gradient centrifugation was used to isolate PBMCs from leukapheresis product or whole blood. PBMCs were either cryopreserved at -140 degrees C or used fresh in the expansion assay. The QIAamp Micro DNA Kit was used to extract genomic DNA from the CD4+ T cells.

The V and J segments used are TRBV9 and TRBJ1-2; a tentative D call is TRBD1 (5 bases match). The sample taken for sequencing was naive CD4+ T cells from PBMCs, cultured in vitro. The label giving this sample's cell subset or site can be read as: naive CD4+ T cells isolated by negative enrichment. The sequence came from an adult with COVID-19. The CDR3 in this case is CASSAQDLGYTF. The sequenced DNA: TGTGCCAGCAGCGCACAGGATCTAGGCTACACCTTC. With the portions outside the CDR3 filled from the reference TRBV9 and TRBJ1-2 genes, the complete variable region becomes DSGVTQTPKHLITATGQRVTLRCSPRSGDLSVYWYQQSLDQGLQFLIQYYNGEERAKGNILERFSAQQFPDLHSELNLSSLELGDSALYFCASSAQDLGYTFGSGTRLTVV.